One and the same sample provided the 12 T cell receptor beta chains below, sequenced in a study of graft-versus-host responses after intestinal transplantation. Plating combined around 200,000 CFSE-labeled responder cells with around 200,000 irradiated, violet-dye-labeled stimulator cells. Assay: immunoSEQ multiplex PCR; the TCRdb copy retains only in-frame clones and omits some. Of around 21,000 clones in the sample, approximately 40% were seen once. The source was alloreactive CD8+ T cells from a mixed lymphocyte reaction culture, collected before transplantation. The subset denotes: CFSE-low proliferating T cells sorted from roughly six-day pre-transplant mixed lymphocyte reaction (GvH or HvG direction). The receptors shown here come from a human patient who was an organ donor for intestinal transplantation.

The genes are TRBV6-5 and TRBJ2-5, with 8 nucleotides matching TRBD1. The V and J ends lost 2 bases and 4 bases, in that order; junction bases with no gene match: 6. The CDR3 loop spans 15 amino acids. The germline gives CDR1 MNHEY, CDR2 SVGAGI. The CDR3 DNA is TGTGCCAGCAGTTACCTACAGGGGGTAGCAGAGACCCAGTACTTC. Protein: CASSYLQGVAETQYF.

The chain carries TRBV4-1 and TRBJ2-7; TRBD1 is a possible D gene (7 bases). Trimming stripped 1 base from V and 2 bases from J, with 12 bases between. CDR1 is MGHRA and CDR2 is YSYEKL in the germline V gene. The CDR3 has 15 residues. This chain's CDR3 is CASSQAQGGAYEQYF. The CDR3 nucleotides read TGCGCCAGCAGCCAAGCCCAGGGGGGAGCCTACGAGCAGTACTTC.

V is TRBV4-1 and J is TRBJ2-2, with D perhaps TRBD1 (6 bases). From germline, CDR1 is MGHRA and CDR2 YSYEKL. Trimming removed 4 bases from V and 7 bases from J, with 16 bases in between. This CDR3 region has 15 residues. CDR3 protein: CASSRGLQGNGELFF. DNA for the CDR3: TGCGCCAGCAGCCGCGGATTACAGGGAAACGGGGAGCTGTTTTTT.

The V and J genes are TRBV15 and TRBJ1-6; D is uncertain. The CDR3 runs to 12 residues. Germline CDR1 LNHNV, CDR2 YYDKDF (reference sequence). Trimming cost V 1 base and J 11 bases, with 6 bases left between them. CDR3 protein: CATSRARTPLHF. The CDR3 nucleotides are TGTGCCACCAGCAGAGCTCGGACACCCCTCCACTTT.

By sample share, this clone is medium-sized (0.01 to 0.1%). The chain employs TRBV9 and TRBJ2-1; a weak D match, TRBD2 (6 bases). With 3 bases removed from V and 3 bases from J, the gap between germline ends came to 13 bases. This CDR3 comprises 15 residues. Looked up from germline, CDR1 is SGDLS and CDR2 is YYNGEE. The CDR3: CASSDGEALYNEQFF. Here the CDR3 DNA reads TGTGCCAGCAGCGACGGGGAGGCGCTCTACAATGAGCAGTTCTTC.

This clone was detected once. This chain links TRBV7-8 with TRBJ2-1; D call uncertain. The CDR3 totals 12 residues. Germline V lookup: CDR1 SGHVS, CDR2 FQNEAQ. The ends were cut back, 5 bases at V and 12 bases at J, with 14 bases in the middle. CDR3 nucleotide sequence: TGTGCCAGCAGCCTCTTGAGGAACCGGCAGTTCTTC. Its protein product is CASSLLRNRQFF.

J is TRBJ2-7 and V is TRBV12-5, with D possibly being TRBD1 or TRBD2 (5 bases each). In germline, CDR1 is LGHNT, CDR2 FRNRAP. Deletions cut 4 bases from V and 4 bases from J, with 26 bases between. CDR3 length equals 18 residues. In DNA form, the CDR3 reads TGTGCTAGTGGTTCGCGTCCCGGGACCGGCAGCGGAGCTTACGAGCAGTACTTC. Its translation is CASGSRPGTGSGAYEQYF.

The V call is TRBV4-3, the J call TRBJ2-5; D gene uncertain. The CDR3 consists of 15 residues. Per germline, CDR1 LGHNA and CDR2 YSLEER. V dropped 1 base and J dropped 5 bases, with 14 bases sitting between them. The chain's CDR3 is CASSQVADPQETQYF. The CDR3 region has the DNA TGCGCCAGCAGCCAAGTGGCCGACCCCCAGGAGACCCAGTACTTC.

The rearrangement links TRBV10-1 to TRBJ2-7; 7 bases fit TRBD2. CDR1 is WNHNN and CDR2 is SYGVQD in the germline V gene (reference sequence). J lost 4 bases, V lost 1 base, and 13 bases had no gene match. The CDR3 loop spans 17 amino acids. The CDR3 DNA reads TGCGCCAGCAGTGAGTTATTTGTTCTAGCGGAATATTACGAGCAGTACTTC. This sequence encodes CASSELFVLAEYYEQYF.

This clone was picked up a small number of times. The chain has TRBV6-6 and TRBJ2-3; D could derive from TRBD1 or TRBD2 (6 bases each). This CDR3 region has 14 residues. The ends were cut back, 2 bases at V and 6 bases at J, with 12 bases in the middle. The germline V gene has CDR1 MNHNY and CDR2 SVGAGI (reference sequence). CDR3 bases: TGTGCCAGCAGTTACGGGGGGCTTGTTGATACGCAGTATTTT. It encodes CASSYGGLVDTQYF.

This clone has just a few counts. V gene TRBV10-1 combines with J gene TRBJ2-1, with TRBD1 identical over 9 bases. Germline trimming cut 3 bases from V and 5 bases from J; bases unmatched to any gene: 11. This CDR3 has 17 residues. Germline lookup yields CDR1 WNHNN and CDR2 SYGVQD (reference sequence). CDR3 protein: CASSDGDREFSHNEQFF. The CDR3 DNA reads TGCGCCAGCAGTGATGGGGACAGGGAGTTTTCTCACAATGAGCAGTTCTTC.

The chain combines TRBV9 with TRBJ2-5, with TRBD1 matching 7 bases. The CDR3 sequence is 14 residues long. Germline CDR1 and CDR2: SGDLS and YYNGEE. V lost 0 bases to trimming and J lost 1 base; unmatched junction nucleotides: 0. As DNA, the CDR3 is TGTGCCAGCAGCGTAGGGGACAGCCAAGAGACCCAGTACTTC. Protein product: CASSVGDSQETQYF.